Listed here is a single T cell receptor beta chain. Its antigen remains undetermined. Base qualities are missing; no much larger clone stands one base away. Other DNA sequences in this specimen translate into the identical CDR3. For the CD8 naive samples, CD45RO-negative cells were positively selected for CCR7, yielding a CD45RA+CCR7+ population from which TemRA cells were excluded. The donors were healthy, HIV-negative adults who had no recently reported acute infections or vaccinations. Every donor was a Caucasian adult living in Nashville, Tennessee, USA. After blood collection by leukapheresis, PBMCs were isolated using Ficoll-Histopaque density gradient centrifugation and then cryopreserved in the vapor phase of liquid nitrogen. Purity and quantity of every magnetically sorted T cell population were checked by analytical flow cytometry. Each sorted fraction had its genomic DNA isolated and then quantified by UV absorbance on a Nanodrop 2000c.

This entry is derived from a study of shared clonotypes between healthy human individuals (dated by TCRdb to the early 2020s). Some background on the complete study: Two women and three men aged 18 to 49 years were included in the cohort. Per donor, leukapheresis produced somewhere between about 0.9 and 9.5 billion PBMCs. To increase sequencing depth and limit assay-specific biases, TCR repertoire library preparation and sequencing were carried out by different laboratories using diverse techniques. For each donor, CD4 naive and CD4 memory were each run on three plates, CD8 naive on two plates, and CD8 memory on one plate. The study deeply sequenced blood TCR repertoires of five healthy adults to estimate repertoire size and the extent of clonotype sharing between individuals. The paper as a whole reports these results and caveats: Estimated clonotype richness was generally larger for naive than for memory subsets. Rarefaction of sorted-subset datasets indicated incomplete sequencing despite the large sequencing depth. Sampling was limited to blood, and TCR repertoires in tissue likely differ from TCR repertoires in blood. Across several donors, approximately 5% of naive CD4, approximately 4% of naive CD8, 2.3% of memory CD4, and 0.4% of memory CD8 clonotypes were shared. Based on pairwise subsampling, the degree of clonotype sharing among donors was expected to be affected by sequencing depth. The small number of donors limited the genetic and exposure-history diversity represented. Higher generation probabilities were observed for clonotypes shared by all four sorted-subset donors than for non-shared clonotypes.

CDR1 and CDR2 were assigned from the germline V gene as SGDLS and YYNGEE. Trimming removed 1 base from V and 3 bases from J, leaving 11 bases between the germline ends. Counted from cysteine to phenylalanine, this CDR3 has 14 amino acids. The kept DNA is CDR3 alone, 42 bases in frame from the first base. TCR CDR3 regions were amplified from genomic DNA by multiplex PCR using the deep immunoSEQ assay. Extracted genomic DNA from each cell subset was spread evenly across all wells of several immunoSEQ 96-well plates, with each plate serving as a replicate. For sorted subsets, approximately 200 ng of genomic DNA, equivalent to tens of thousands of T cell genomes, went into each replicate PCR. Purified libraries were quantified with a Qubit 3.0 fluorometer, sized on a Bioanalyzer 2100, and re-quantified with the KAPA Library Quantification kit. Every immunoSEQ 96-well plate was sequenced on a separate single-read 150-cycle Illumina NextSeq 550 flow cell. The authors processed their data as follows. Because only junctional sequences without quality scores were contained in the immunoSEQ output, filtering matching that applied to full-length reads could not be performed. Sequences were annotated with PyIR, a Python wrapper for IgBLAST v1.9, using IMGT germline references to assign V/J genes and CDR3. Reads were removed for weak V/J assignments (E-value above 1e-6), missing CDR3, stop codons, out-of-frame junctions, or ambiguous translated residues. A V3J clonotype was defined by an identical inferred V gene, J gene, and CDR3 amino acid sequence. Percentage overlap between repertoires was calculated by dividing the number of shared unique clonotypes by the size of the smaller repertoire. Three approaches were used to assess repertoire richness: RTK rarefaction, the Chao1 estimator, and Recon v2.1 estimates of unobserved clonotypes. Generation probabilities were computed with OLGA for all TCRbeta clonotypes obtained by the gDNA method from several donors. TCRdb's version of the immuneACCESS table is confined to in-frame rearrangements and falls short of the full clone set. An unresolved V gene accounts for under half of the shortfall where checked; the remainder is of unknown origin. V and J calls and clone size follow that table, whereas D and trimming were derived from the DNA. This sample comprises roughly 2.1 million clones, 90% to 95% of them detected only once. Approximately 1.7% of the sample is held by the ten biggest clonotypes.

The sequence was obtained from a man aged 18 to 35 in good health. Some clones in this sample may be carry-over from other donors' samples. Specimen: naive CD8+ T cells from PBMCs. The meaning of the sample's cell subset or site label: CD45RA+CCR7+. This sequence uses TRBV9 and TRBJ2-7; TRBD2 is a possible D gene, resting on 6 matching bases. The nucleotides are TGTGCCAGCAGCGTAACCGGGAGCGGCTACGAGCAGTACTTC. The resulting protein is CASSVTGSGYEQYF. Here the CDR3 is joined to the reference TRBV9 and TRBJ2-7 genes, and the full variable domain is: DSGVTQTPKHLITATGQRVTLRCSPRSGDLSVYWYQQSLDQGLQFLIQYYNGEERAKGNILERFSAQQFPDLHSELNLSSLELGDSALYFCASSVTGSGYEQYFGPGTRLTVT.